Listed below are T cell receptor beta chains from one sample, sequenced in a study of cytomegalovirus exposure and HLA in healthy donors. TCRdb keeps only in-frame clones here, not all; method: immunoSEQ multiplex PCR. This table holds 130,000 to 150,000 clones, 85% to 90% found once. Material: PBMCs. Receptors originate from a woman younger than 35 in good health and CMV-seropositive. The CDR3 runs from the conserved cysteine through the conserved F or W. The D gene is left open where the match is weak. Clone size, where shown, is once, few, many, or a class for clones that have expanded.

TRBJ1-1,NA,TRBV11-2,TRBD1,TGTGCCAGCAGCTTAGGTAGTCAGGGGGCCACTGAAGCTTTCTTT,CASSLGSQGATEAFF
TRBJ1-1,NA,TRBV19,NA,TGTGCCAGTAGTACCCCACAGGGAGGGGGAATGAACACTGAAGCTTTCTTT,CASSTPQGGGMNTEAFF
TRBJ2-7,NA,TRBV27,NA,TGTGCCAGCAGTTTCGGATACCACTACGAGCAGTACTTC,CASSFGYHYEQYF
TRBJ1-1,NA,TRBV28,NA,TGTGCCAGCAGTTTTTCAGGGAACACTGAAGCTTTCTTT,CASSFSGNTEAFF
TRBJ2-1,NA,TRBV10-3,NA,TGTGCCATCAGTGAGTCTGAGGGCCATGAGCAGTTCTTC,CAISESEGHEQFF
TRBJ2-1,NA,TRBV4-1,NA,TGCGCCAGCAGCCAATTCGGCTCCTACAATGAGCAGTTCTTC,CASSQFGSYNEQFF
TRBJ1-2,NA,TRBV10-2,TRBD1,TGCGCCAGCACTATATTGGGACAGGGAAACTATGGCTACACCTTC,CASTILGQGNYGYTF
TRBJ2-2,NA,TRBV28,TRBD1,TGTGCCAGCAGTTCCGGACAGGGCACCGGGGAGCTGTTTTTT,CASSSGQGTGELFF
TRBJ2-7,NA,TRBV11-2,TRBD1,TGTGCCAGCAGCCCCCCGGACAGGGTAGGAAGCTACGAGCAGTACTTC,CASSPPDRVGSYEQYF
TRBJ2-3,NA,TRBV4-3,TRBD2,TGCGCCAGCAGCCAAGTACGCGCGGGGGGGCAGGAGCAGTATTTT,CASSQVRAGGQEQYF
TRBJ1-2,NA,TRBV29-1,NA,TGCAGCGTTGATGGAAAAGGGGGATATGGCTACACCTTC,CSVDGKGGYGYTF
TRBJ1-2,NA,TRBV29-1,NA,TGCAGCCCCCTCTGCGGGGTAGTCTGGGACTATGGCTACACCTTC,CSPLCGVVWDYGYTF
TRBJ2-3,NA,TRBV18,TRBD2,TGTGCCAGCTCACCCGGACTAGCGGAGACAGATACGCAGTATTTT,CASSPGLAETDTQYF
TRBJ2-6,NA,TRBV18,NA,TGTGCCAGCTCACCCCGGGTGGTGATGGCCAACGTCCTGACTTTC,CASSPRVVMANVLTF
TRBJ2-5,once,TRBV5-6,NA,NA,CASSLRGFLETQYF
TRBJ2-5,NA,TRBV10-3,TRBD2,TGTGCCATCAAAGCCGGGACTAGTACAAGAAGAGGGGGCCAAGAGACCCAGTACTTC,CAIKAGTSTRRGGQETQYF
TRBJ2-7,NA,TRBV27,TRBD2,TGTGCCAGCAGTTACGGACTAGCGCCCTACGAGCAGTACTTC,CASSYGLAPYEQYF
TRBJ1-1,NA,TRBV4-2,TRBD1,TGTGCCAGCAGCCTGGCAAAGACAGGGGGCTCTGAAGCTTTCTTT,CASSLAKTGGSEAFF
TRBJ1-1,NA,TRBV6-1,NA,TGTGCCAGCGGGGGGGAGTACACTGAAGCTTTCTTT,CASGGEYTEAFF
TRBJ1-5,NA,TRBV6-6,NA,TGTGCCAGCAGTCAAGGGGCGCGCAATCAGCCCCAGCATTTT,CASSQGARNQPQHF
TRBJ1-1,NA,TRBV7-9,TRBD1,TGTGCCAGCAGCCCCCGACAGGGGAACACTGAAGCTTTCTTT,CASSPRQGNTEAFF
TRBJ1-4,NA,TRBV5-8,NA,TGTGCCAGCAGCTACGGACAGACAACTAATGAAAAACTGTTTTTT,CASSYGQTTNEKLFF
TRBJ2-1,NA,TRBV9,TRBD1,TGTGCCAGCAGCGTAGAAGGGGGCAAGGATGAGCAGTTCTTC,CASSVEGGKDEQFF
TRBJ1-2,NA,TRBV2,NA,TGTGCCAGCAGTTACTTCGGAGAAAACTATGGCTACACCTTC,CASSYFGENYGYTF